A single sample gave rise to the 21 T cell receptor beta chains below, sequenced in a study of T cells after somatic rescue of genetic block. Generated by immunoSEQ multiplex PCR, the TCRdb table keeps only in-frame clones and is missing some. The repertoire consists of 67,000 or so clones, with roughly 93% occurring once and the leading ten covering roughly 2.8%. Sequenced input: peripheral blood mononuclear cells (PBMCs). The source is a man aged 25 to 40.

The V and J genes are TRBV27 and TRBJ2-7, with 7 bases fitting TRBD1. This CDR3 is built from 14 residues. Germline trimming cut 0 bases from V and 3 bases from J; bases unmatched to any gene: 2. Germline CDR1 MNHEY, CDR2 SMNVEV (reference sequence). As DNA, the CDR3 is TGTGCCAGCAGTTTATCGGGACAGTTCTACGAGCAGTACTTC. Encoded protein: CASSLSGQFYEQYF.

CDR3 DNA sequence: TGTGCCAGCAGCTTCGGGCTCCGCAAAGATGAAAAACTGTTTTTT. The encoded protein is CASSFGLRKDEKLFF. This chain joins TRBV7-9 and TRBJ1-4; D call uncertain. Trimming removed 3 bases from V and 6 bases from J, with 14 bases in between. Looked up from germline, CDR1 is SEHNR and CDR2 is FQNEAQ (reference sequence). The CDR3 consists of 15 residues. The variable domain in full, with the rest retrieved from reference TRBV7-9 and TRBJ1-4, is DTGVSQNPRHKITKRGQNVTFRCDPISEHNRLYWYRQTLGQGPEFLTYFQNEAQLEKSRLLSDRFSAERPKGSFSTLEIQRTEQGDSAMYLCASSFGLRKDEKLFFGSGTQLSVL.

The chain uses TRBV9 and TRBJ2-3, with 9 bases lining up with TRBD1. Germline V CDR1 and CDR2: SGDLS, YYNGEE. V lost 0 bases to trimming and J lost 4 bases; unmatched junction nucleotides: 9. The CDR3 sequence is 17 residues long. This chain's CDR3 is CASSVAPGTGRPDTQYF. DNA for the CDR3: TGTGCCAGCAGCGTAGCTCCCGGGACAGGGCGTCCAGATACGCAGTATTTT.

The gene calls are TRBV7-2 and TRBJ2-2; D may correspond to TRBD1 or TRBD2 (5 bases each). Germline V lookup: CDR1 SGHTA, CDR2 FQGNSA. Trimming pared 4 bases from V and 5 bases from J, leaving 14 bases between. The CDR3 is 15 amino acids. The CDR3 spells CASSSGTAMTGELFF. The CDR3 region has the DNA TGTGCCAGCAGCTCCGGGACCGCGATGACCGGGGAGCTGTTTTTT.

The chain carries TRBV5-1 and TRBJ1-4, with unresolved D. Trimming shortened V by 5 bases and J by 4 bases, and 12 bases separated the two germline ends. The CDR3 covers 14 residues. Germline V gives CDR1 SGHRS, CDR2 YFSETQ. The CDR3 DNA is TGCGCCAGCAGGAAGGGCGGGAGTAATGAAAAACTGTTTTTT. Residues: CASRKGGSNEKLFF.

This chain uses TRBV5-5 with TRBJ2-7; maybe TRBD1 (6 bases). There are 15 residues in the CDR3. V lost 4 bases and J lost 3, with 17 bases in between. Germline V gene lookup returns CDR1 SGHKS and CDR2 YYEKEE (reference sequence). The chain's CDR3 is CASSTRDTPYYEQYF. DNA for the CDR3: TGTGCCAGCAGCACCCGGGACACACCGTACTACGAGCAGTACTTC.

The chain uses TRBV5-1 and TRBJ2-2; D remains ambiguous. Looked up from germline, CDR1 is SGHRS and CDR2 is YFSETQ. V was cut by 5 bases and J by 0 bases, with 11 bases left in between. This CDR3 is built from 15 residues. The CDR3 reads CASRSSGANTGELFF. The CDR3 nucleotides read TGCGCCAGCAGGTCTTCGGGTGCGAACACCGGGGAGCTGTTTTTT.

The rearrangement uses TRBV30 and TRBJ1-6; 7 bases match TRBD1. The CDR3 spans 15 residues. The ends lost 1 base at V and 4 bases at J; junction bases unmatched: 4. Germline V gene lookup returns CDR1 GTSNPN and CDR2 SVGIG (reference sequence). CDR3 bases: TGTGCCTGGAGTGACAGGGGAAAATATAATTCACCCCTCCACTTT. The encoded protein is CAWSDRGKYNSPLHF.

Only one count was recorded for this clone. The genes are TRBV5-1 and TRBJ2-6; 7 bases map to TRBD1. Germline CDR1 reads SGHRS; CDR2 reads YFSETQ. Trimming removed 5 bases from V and 4 bases from J; junction bases left unmatched: 6. CDR3 length: 15 amino acids. CDR3 sequence (DNA): TGCGCCAGCAGGTTGACAGGGTTCGGGGCCAACGTCCTGACTTTC. Its protein is CASRLTGFGANVLTF.

The chain recombines TRBV29-1 with TRBJ2-1; no clear D gene. CDR3 length equals 11 residues. Germline assignment: CDR1 SQVTM and CDR2 ANQGSEA. V lost 4 bases to trimming and J lost 9 bases, with 10 bases between them. The CDR3 sequence: CSVVRVGEQFF. CDR3 DNA sequence: TGCAGCGTTGTTAGGGTGGGTGAGCAGTTCTTC.

The rearrangement joins TRBV7-8 to TRBJ1-4; possibly TRBD1 for D (5 bases). V shed 4 bases and J shed 4 bases, with 16 bases lying between them. The CDR3 runs 16 residues. The germline V gene has CDR1 SGHVS and CDR2 FQNEAQ. The CDR3 bases are TGTGCCAGCAGCTCCGACGGGGCGGGAGATAATGAAAAACTGTTTTTT. As protein: CASSSDGAGDNEKLFF.

The CDR3 DNA reads as TGCGCCAGCAGCCAAGTCCTGGCGGGAGGGCCCTACGAGCAGTACTTC. Amino acids: CASSQVLAGGPYEQYF. The chain recombines TRBV4-1 with TRBJ2-7, with 9 bases fitting TRBD2. The CDR3 consists of 16 residues. The trim removed 1 base at V and 2 bases at J, leaving 6 bases unmatched. Germline V gene sequence: CDR1 MGHRA, CDR2 YSYEKL.

The chain's CDR3 is CASSVGLAKDTQYF. The CDR3 nucleotides are TGTGCCAGCAGCGTTGGACTAGCGAAAGATACGCAGTATTTT. V and J are TRBV9 and TRBJ2-3, with TRBD2 identical over 9 bases. The ends lost 2 bases at V and 5 bases at J; junction bases unmatched: 3. The V gene's germline CDR1 is SGDLS and CDR2 YYNGEE. The CDR3 spans 14 residues.

The rearrangement links TRBV4-2 to TRBJ1-1; D remains ambiguous. Looked up from germline, CDR1 is LGHNA and CDR2 is YNFKEQ. V lost 0 bases and J lost 0, with 14 bases in between. The CDR3 has 17 amino acids. The CDR3 region is CASSQDKAQALNTEAFF. In DNA, the CDR3 is TGTGCCAGCAGCCAAGATAAGGCCCAGGCTTTGAACACTGAAGCTTTCTTT.

The V call is TRBV7-2, the J call TRBJ2-5; TRBD2 matches at 7 bases. The CDR3 loop spans 15 amino acids. Trimming removed 5 bases from V and 3 bases from J; junction bases left unmatched: 9. CDR1 and CDR2 (germline): SGHTA, FQGNSA. The CDR3 sequence is CASSSSLGGKETQYF. The CDR3 DNA follows: TGTGCCAGCAGCAGCAGCTTGGGAGGGAAAGAGACCCAGTACTTC.

This chain connects TRBV9 to TRBJ1-4; 9 bases are a match to TRBD1. Looked up from germline, CDR1 is SGDLS and CDR2 is YYNGEE. The junction had 9 bases not matched to a gene; V was cut back by 4 bases and J by 8 bases. The CDR3 contains 15 residues. DNA for the CDR3: TGTGCCAGCAGCCGGGCGGGACAGGGAGAGGAAAAACTGTTTTTT. As protein: CASSRAGQGEEKLFF.

J is TRBJ1-1 and V is TRBV6-5, with TRBD1 matching 7 bases. The ends lost 5 bases at V and 6 bases at J; junction bases unmatched: 6. CDR3 length: 13 amino acids. CDR1 MNHEY and CDR2 SVGAGI come from the germline V gene. CDR3: CASSVVQGPEAFF. CDR3 coding DNA: TGTGCCAGCAGTGTCGTACAGGGGCCTGAAGCTTTCTTT.

The chain employs TRBV4-3 and TRBJ2-7; 10 nucleotides line up with TRBD2. With V trimmed by 4 bases and J by 7 bases, 10 bases remained unmatched. The CDR3 consists of 15 residues. Germline CDR1 reads LGHNA; CDR2 reads YSLEER. CDR3 DNA sequence: TGCGCCAGCAGCCCCCAAGCGGGAGGGCCGGGGGAGCAGTACTTC. It codes for CASSPQAGGPGEQYF.

Written as DNA, the CDR3 is TGCAGCGTTAGCTCTGGAGGGTATGGCTACACCTTC. Its protein product is CSVSSGGYGYTF. The chain employs TRBV29-1 and TRBJ1-2; D gene ambiguous. V was trimmed by 5 bases and J by 5 bases, leaving 12 bases between them. Germline V gives CDR1 SQVTM, CDR2 ANQGSEA. The CDR3 has 12 amino acids.

V and J are TRBV11-1 and TRBJ2-7, with D perhaps matching TRBD1 (6 bases). CDR3 length: 13 residues. In germline, CDR1 is SGHAT, CDR2 FQDESV (reference sequence). The V and J ends lost 6 bases and 2 bases respectively, with 11 bases between them. The CDR3 is CASSDRITYEQYF. CDR3 DNA sequence: TGTGCCAGCAGTGACAGGATCACCTACGAGCAGTACTTC.

The genes are TRBV6-5 and TRBJ2-5; 9 positions match TRBD2. CDR1 is MNHEY and CDR2 is SVGAGI in the germline V gene. The trim removed 1 base at V and 4 bases at J, leaving 7 bases unmatched. This CDR3 has 16 amino acids. The CDR3 DNA follows: TGTGCCAGCAGTTACTGGCTAGCGGGGTGGGGAGAGACCCAGTACTTC. It translates to CASSYWLAGWGETQYF.